Shown below are 12 T cell receptor beta chains from a single sample sequenced in a study of control samples from healthy donors and cancer patients. The method was immunoSEQ multiplex PCR; TCRdb's version includes in-frame clones alone and lacks a portion of them. The data contain 400,000 to 500,000 clones, more than 80% of them seen just once; the ten biggest clones take up approximately 6.3%. Sequencing was performed on PBMCs. The receptor set was obtained from a man aged 40-55 years with head and neck cancer.

The genes are TRBV28 and TRBJ2-2; D remains unclear. CDR3 length: 15 amino acids. Trimming took 7 bases from V and 4 from J, leaving 16 bases between them. Germline V CDR1 and CDR2: MDHEN, SYDVKM. CDR3 DNA sequence: TGTGCCAGCACTCTGGCACGAGCGCTCACCGGGGAGCTGTTTTTT. Amino acids: CASTLARALTGELFF.

The rearrangement uses TRBV9 and TRBJ2-3, with 7 bases fitting TRBD1. Germline V gene sequence: CDR1 SGDLS, CDR2 YYNGEE. The trim removed 3 bases at V and 0 bases at J, leaving 7 bases unmatched. This CDR3 spans 16 amino acids. CDR3 sequence reads: CASSAARQGSTDTQYF. The CDR3 region has the DNA TGTGCCAGCAGCGCTGCGAGACAGGGCAGCACAGATACGCAGTATTTT.

V is TRBV18 and J is TRBJ2-6; D not resolved. Trimming shortened V by 6 bases and J by 2 bases, and 11 bases separated the two germline ends. There are 15 residues in the CDR3. CDR1 and CDR2 from the germline V gene are KGHSH and LQKENI. DNA of the CDR3: TGTGCCAGCTCCCCCGAAGTCGCTGGGGCCAACGTCCTGACTTTC. It is translated as CASSPEVAGANVLTF.

The genes are TRBV5-1 and TRBJ2-5; 10 bases fit TRBD2. The trim removed 1 base at V and 5 bases at J, leaving 8 bases unmatched. The CDR3 is made up of 16 amino acids. Germline V gene sequence: CDR1 SGHRS, CDR2 YFSETQ. This CDR3 is CASSLLTSGAGETQYF. For the CDR3, the DNA is TGCGCCAGCAGCTTGCTTACTAGCGGGGCGGGGGAGACCCAGTACTTC.

The V gene is TRBV10-1, the J gene TRBJ2-1; TRBD2 is a possible D gene (6 bases). Trimming pared 6 bases from V and 7 bases from J, leaving 16 bases between. CDR1 WNHNN and CDR2 SYGVQD come from the germline V gene (reference sequence). The CDR3 is made up of 14 amino acids. CDR3 in DNA: TGCGCCAGCAGACCCTGGGGAGGAAATAATGAGCAGTTCTTC. The encoded protein is CASRPWGGNNEQFF.

The V and J genes are TRBV7-9 and TRBJ2-3, with D unresolved. The CDR3 has 12 residues. Trimming took 1 base from V and 3 from J, leaving 2 bases between them. Germline V gene data show CDR1 as SEHNR and CDR2 as FQNEAQ (reference sequence). The CDR3, as DNA: TGTGCCAGCAGCTTAGAAACAGATACGCAGTATTTT. This encodes CASSLETDTQYF.

This clone came up a few times. The chain couples TRBV18 to TRBJ2-7, with D possibly matching TRBD1 (6 bases). The CDR3 loop spans 14 amino acids. Germline V gene data show CDR1 as KGHSH and CDR2 as LQKENI. The germline V and J ends were trimmed by 0 bases and 4 bases, with 10 bases remaining between them. This chain's CDR3 is CASSPPPGTYEQYF. The CDR3 nucleotides read TGTGCCAGCTCACCACCCCCAGGGACATACGAGCAGTACTTC.

The CDR3 loop is CASDGRQAYNSPLHF. CDR3 nucleotides: TGTGCCAGCGATGGCCGGCAGGCCTATAATTCACCCCTCCACTTT. The rearrangement links TRBV28 to TRBJ1-6; D not certain. The CDR3 sequence is 15 residues long. The V and J ends lost 8 bases and 2 bases respectively, with 13 bases between them. Germline assignment: CDR1 MDHEN and CDR2 SYDVKM. The full variable domain, with the rest looked up from reference TRBV28 and TRBJ1-6, is DVKVTQSSRYLVKRTGEKVFLECVQDMDHENMFWYRQDPGLGLRLIYFSYDVKMKEKGDIPEGYSVSREKKERFSLILESASTNQTSMYLCASDGRQAYNSPLHFGNGTRLTVT.

The V and J genes are TRBV5-1 and TRBJ2-3; weak D call: TRBD2 (6 bases). Germline V gene sequence: CDR1 SGHRS, CDR2 YFSETQ. The CDR3 is 15 residues long. V shed 2 bases and J shed 1 base, with 11 bases lying between them. CDR3 coding DNA: TGCGCCAGCAGCTTTGTGCGGGACGGCACAGATACGCAGTATTTT. This codes for CASSFVRDGTDTQYF.

This chain links TRBV10-1 with TRBJ2-1; the D is unclear. Germline CDR1 WNHNN, CDR2 SYGVQD (reference sequence). The V end lost 5 bases, the J end lost 4 bases, and 6 bases lay between the germline ends. The CDR3 runs 12 residues. CDR3 residues: CASSTGYNEQFF. DNA for the CDR3: TGCGCCAGCAGTACTGGGTACAATGAGCAGTTCTTC.

The chain joins TRBV7-2 to TRBJ2-1; TRBD2 aligns across 15 bases. Trimming removed 5 bases from V and 7 bases from J; junction bases left unmatched: 12. The germline CDR1 and CDR2 sequences are SGHTA and FQGNSA. The length of the CDR3 is 18 residues. For the CDR3, the DNA is TGTGCCAGCAGCAGAGGACTAGCGGGGGGGATGGTGGATAATGAGCAGTTCTTC. Its translation is CASSRGLAGGMVDNEQFF.

The chain is built from TRBV4-1 and TRBJ2-1; 7 nucleotides match TRBD2. The junction had 3 bases not matched to a gene; V was cut back by 4 bases and J by 6 bases. The CDR3 contains 13 residues. The V gene's germline CDR1 is MGHRA and CDR2 YSYEKL. The CDR3 here is CASSPSSGNEQFF. As DNA, the CDR3 is TGCGCCAGCAGCCCATCTAGCGGCAATGAGCAGTTCTTC.